A selection of T cell receptor beta chains follows, all from one sample in a study of blood T cells in healthy people across ages. Each CDR3 protein gets one entry after TCRdb re-called the 5' RACE reads with MiXCR. The table lists about 1.4 million distinct CDR3 sequences, 59% of them singletons. Sequencing was done on a sample of blood. The source is a young man in good health. Each CDR3 is given with its conserved first and last residue. Fields, in order: D gene, J gene, V gene, clone size, CDR3 DNA, CDR3 protein. D genes are given only for firm matches. Rows may omit the clone size; those that give it use once, few, many or a size class.

NA,TRBJ2-7,TRBV7-9,few,TGTGCCAGCAGCTCTGCTCGGGTAGGGGGCGAGCAGTACTTC,CASSSARVGGEQYF
TRBD2,TRBJ2-1,TRBV27,NA,TGTGCCAGCAGTTTAAGTTCTAGCGGGAGTTGGAATGAGCAGTTCTTC,CASSLSSSGSWNEQFF
TRBD2,TRBJ2-5,TRBV10-3,NA,TGTGCCATCAGTGAGTCGACTAGCGGTCAAGAGACCCAGTACTTC,CAISESTSGQETQYF
TRBD1,TRBJ2-7,TRBV12-5,NA,TGTGCTAGTGGTTTGGCACAACCCACGCCCGGGACAGGGTGCTGCGAGCAGTACTTC,CASGLAQPTPGTGCCEQYF
NA,TRBJ2-5,TRBV6-2/TRBV6-3,NA,TGTGCCGGCAGTTACGGATTGTCGAATCAGTACTTC,CAGSYGLSNQYF
TRBD2,TRBJ2-7,TRBV20-1,few,TGCAGTGCTAGAGATCTGGGTCTAGCGGGGATCTACGAGCAGTACTTC,CSARDLGLAGIYEQYF
NA,TRBJ1-1,TRBV4-2,few,TGTGCCAGCAGCCAATTTGGACGGGAAGCTTTCTTT,CASSQFGREAFF
NA,TRBJ2-6,TRBV10-3,NA,TGTGCCATTCGCGACCAAACCCCCGTCCTGACTTTC,CAIRDQTPVLTF
NA,TRBJ2-7,TRBV29-1,few,TGCAGCGTTTCCGGGACGTTCTACGAGCAGTACTTC,CSVSGTFYEQYF
NA,TRBJ2-7,TRBV10-1,NA,TGCGCCAGCAGTAGAACAGTAGGCGAGCAGTACTTC,CASSRTVGEQYF
NA,TRBJ2-7,TRBV7-2,NA,TGTGCCAGCAGCTTAGATGGGGTCGCCTACGAGCAGTACTTC,CASSLDGVAYEQYF
TRBD2,TRBJ2-7,TRBV20-1,NA,TGCAGTGCCAGAGACAGGTTAGCGGGGGCCACATTCGAGCAGTACTTC,CSARDRLAGATFEQYF
NA,TRBJ2-1,TRBV12-3/TRBV12-4,many,TGCGCCAGCAGCTTGAGTGCCAATGAGCAGTTCTTC,CASSLSANEQFF
NA,TRBJ2-3,TRBV6-5,once,TGTGCCAGCAGTTACGGGTTTGGAGATACTAGCACAGATACGCAGTATTTT,CASSYGFGDTSTDTQYF
TRBD1,TRBJ1-2,TRBV29-1,NA,TGCAGCGTTGAGGGTCCCGGGACAGGGACCTATGGCTACACCTTC,CSVEGPGTGTYGYTF
TRBD1,TRBJ1-5,TRBV20-1,NA,TGTAGCGCTACAGGACAGGGTGATCAGCCCCAGCATTTT,CSATGQGDQPQHF
TRBD1,TRBJ2-7,TRBV14,few,TGTGCCAGCAGCCTTGGGACAGGGGTAACCTACGAGCAGTACTTC,CASSLGTGVTYEQYF
NA,TRBJ1-2,TRBV5-1,NA,TGCGCCAGCAGCTTGCCCGCAGGGGCTGGCTATGGCTACACCTTC,CASSLPAGAGYGYTF